This T cell receptor beta chain was captured by sequencing in a study of T cells in localized non-small cell lung cancer (dated by TCRdb to 2019 to 2021). Some background on the complete study: T cell repertoires of about 240 early-stage NSCLC patients were analyzed, with tumors being compared against uninvolved tumor-adjacent lungs. The cohort comprised some 220 treatment-naïve NSCLC patients with resected, localized lung tumors. Of the NSCLC patients, around 130 were male and about a hundred were female, and the mean age was roughly 61 years. Study-wide conclusions, independent of this receptor: Because of the exploratory design, TCR variables were selected using unadjusted p-values without false-discovery rate correction. Uninvolved tumor-adjacent lung showed the highest T cell clonality, higher than tumor, which suggests more focused antigenic responses in the uninvolved tumor-adjacent lung. A median of roughly 56 of the top 100 tumor clones were detected in paired uninvolved adjacent lung, and 25 to 35 of these tumor clones were also found among the top 100 clones of the paired uninvolved adjacent lung. Because multi-region tumor sequencing was not done, intratumor heterogeneity could not be ruled out. Longer overall survival was associated with higher blood T cell density, whereas shorter survival was associated with higher adjacent-lung clonality.

TCR beta CDR3 regions were sequenced from DNA using the immunoSEQ Assay. As for how the authors treated the data: To compute T cell density, TCR beta template counts were normalized to usable DNA, which was estimated by amplifying housekeeping genes. Richness was estimated using the preseqR package, with extrapolation to 400,000 templates for PBMC samples and to 120,000 templates for tissue samples. Clonality was calculated as one minus Pielou's evenness. To identify tissue-enriched TCRs, differential abundance testing was run on productive amino-acid clonotypes with a minimum total count of 5 and an alpha of 0.1. The Jaccard Index and the Morisita Overlap Index were used to measure repertoire overlap between compartments. GLIPH grouped TCR beta CDR3s together with public tetramer-defined viral CDR3s, and a viral motif had to include at least three viral sequences and also show V-gene enrichment. Imported from immuneACCESS, the table was reduced by TCRdb to in-frame sequences with V and J called. These copies leave out some clones; in studies compared against another copy, an unresolved V gene accounts for under half, and the cause of the remainder is not known. D and trimming were read from the DNA, whereas the V and J calls and clone size are those reported in that table. The sample records under 65,000 clones, about 80% of which are singletons. The ten largest clones take up just under 20% of the sample.

This clone was counted a single time. The antigen this receptor binds is unknown. There are no base qualities to consult, and no much larger clone falls within one base. There are 15 amino acids in the CDR3, from cysteine to phenylalanine inclusive. Only the CDR3 DNA is retained, 45 bases long and in frame from the first base. According to the germline V gene (reference sequence), CDR1 reads LNHDA and CDR2 reads SQIVND. V sheds 6 bases and J sheds 5 bases, leaving 18 bases between their ends. At diagnosis, tumor, uninvolved tumor-adjacent lung and peripheral blood were collected and then preserved as a mix of FFPE and fresh-frozen material. For TCR repertoire profiling, blood samples were analyzed as peripheral blood mononuclear cells.

The source was peripheral blood, collected before any cancer treatment. The rearrangement combines TRBV19 with TRBJ2-3; the D region possibly corresponds to TRBD1 (5 bases align). The receptor comes from an older female donor with stage II squamous cell lung carcinoma. This receptor carries the CDR3 CASSKTAHSGDTQYF. The nucleotides read TGTGCCAGTAGCAAGACAGCTCACTCAGGAGATACGCAGTATTTT.